Shown below are 8 T cell receptor beta chains from a single sample sequenced in a study of PD-1 blockade in classical Hodgkin lymphoma. Time point meaning: cycle 4 day 1 (C4D1), after less than 7 weeks of nivolumab. The patients all showed relapse after autologous stem cell transplantation, while their brentuximab vedotin exposure varied. Profiling relied on immunoSEQ multiplex PCR, and the TCRdb table lists in-frame clones only, not all of them. The data hold under 30,000 clones, with under 90% observed a single time. Source: peripheral blood mononuclear cells (PBMCs), taken before the fourth cycle of nivolumab. These receptors originate from a human donor with classical Hodgkin lymphoma.

The chain has TRBV14 and TRBJ1-2; D is unresolved. CDR1 and CDR2 (germline): SGHDN, FVKESK. The germline V and J ends were trimmed by 1 base and 6 bases, with 9 bases remaining between them. The CDR3 runs to 13 residues. CDR3 amino acids: CASSQGFLDGYTF. In DNA form, the CDR3 reads TGTGCCAGCAGCCAAGGATTTTTGGATGGCTACACCTTC.

This chain links TRBV10-3 with TRBJ2-5; D perhaps matches TRBD1 (6 bases). The CDR3 is 14 residues long. Germline V CDR1 and CDR2: ENHRY, SYGVKD. V was cut by 0 bases and J by 3 bases, with 8 bases left in between. CDR3 in amino acids: CAISESTGKETQYF. As DNA, the CDR3 is TGTGCCATCAGTGAGTCCACAGGGAAAGAGACCCAGTACTTC.

The rearrangement joins TRBV11-2 to TRBJ2-1; D is uncertain. Trimming shortened V by 0 bases and J by 6 bases, and 12 bases separated the two germline ends. The CDR3 is made up of 15 amino acids. Germline lookup yields CDR1 SGHAT and CDR2 FQNNGV. The CDR3 region has the DNA TGTGCCAGCAGCTTAGATGAGGCTAGAACCAATGAGCAGTTCTTC. Its translation is CASSLDEARTNEQFF.

This rearrangement joins TRBV5-1 to TRBJ2-6; D call uncertain. Germline V gene lookup returns CDR1 SGHRS and CDR2 YFSETQ. V shed 4 bases and J shed 2 bases, with 13 bases lying between them. The CDR3 runs 16 residues. Here the CDR3 reads CASSQISEAGANVLTF. CDR3 DNA: TGCGCCAGCAGCCAAATCTCCGAGGCTGGGGCCAACGTCCTGACTTTC.

This chain uses TRBV2 with TRBJ1-4; weak D call: TRBD1 (6 bases). Trimming cost V 5 bases and J 2 bases, with 9 bases left between them. CDR3 size: 14 residues. CDR1 SNHLY and CDR2 FYNNEI come from the germline V gene. The CDR3 DNA is TGTGCCAGCAGTACAGGGATTACTAATGAAAAACTGTTTTTT. Translated: CASSTGITNEKLFF. Using reference TRBV2 and TRBJ1-4 for the parts outside the CDR3, the full variable domain is EPEVTQTPSHQVTQMGQEVILRCVPISNHLYFYWYRQILGQKVEFLVSFYNNEISEKSEIFDDQFSVERPDGSNFTLKIRSTKLEDSAMYFCASSTGITNEKLFFGSGTQLSVL.

The genes are TRBV6-5 and TRBJ2-7; no definite D call. This CDR3 spans 15 amino acids. Germline CDR1 reads MNHEY; CDR2 reads SVGAGI. V was shortened by 0 bases and J by 0 bases, with 9 bases between the two germline ends. CDR3 DNA: TGTGCCAGCAGTTACTCCTCCGCTAACTCCTACGAGCAGTACTTC. Its translation is CASSYSSANSYEQYF.

This chain links TRBV30 with TRBJ1-5; D might be TRBD1 (5 bases). Trimming stripped 5 bases from V and 5 bases from J, with 13 bases between. Germline V CDR1 and CDR2: GTSNPN, SVGIG (reference sequence). This CDR3 contains 13 residues. CDR3 sequence: CAWGAGLDQPQHF. The DNA for the CDR3 is TGTGCCTGGGGGGCAGGGCTGGATCAGCCCCAGCATTTT.

The rearrangement joins TRBV27 to TRBJ1-4; 11 bases align to TRBD1. Germline trimming cut 5 bases from V and 10 bases from J; bases unmatched to any gene: 6. CDR3 length equals 14 residues. Germline V gene data show CDR1 as MNHEY and CDR2 as SMNVEV (reference sequence). The CDR3 protein is CASSPRTGGGKLFF. DNA for the CDR3: TGTGCCAGCAGTCCCCGGACAGGGGGCGGAAAACTGTTTTTT.